This T cell receptor beta chain was found in a study of blood T cells in healthy people across ages. Study-level findings and limits: It was not known whether donors were CMV positive (a possible confounder of expanded clonotype changes).

A J-beta primer mix and a sample-barcoded 5' primer were used in a second PCR of about 6 to 12 cycles. Each single sample gave us at least 2.5 million CDR3-containing paired-end reads. In TCRdb, the 5' RACE reads were re-called with MiXCR into one record per CDR3 protein. The repertoire consists of about 640,000 distinct CDR3 sequences, with around three fifths occurring once and the leading ten covering more than 35%. With regard to this clonotype: Its target is not known.

There were healthy Caucasian individuals from Russia, aged roughly 6 to 90, serving as donors. V lost 1 base and J lost 2, with 13 bases in between. The V gene's germline CDR1 is SGHDT and CDR2 YYEEEE. CDR3 length: 16 amino acids. The chain joins TRBV5-6 to TRBJ2-1; a weak D match, TRBD2 (6 bases). Sequenced: blood. The receptor's source is a man between 60 and 75 years old in good health. The CDR3 nucleotides are TGTGCCAGCAGCTTGTACGGCGGGGCAACCTACAATGAGCAGTTCTTC. This encodes CASSLYGGATYNEQFF.